The rows below give T cell receptor beta chains drawn from one sample of a study of blood T cells in healthy people across ages. TCRdb processed the 5' RACE reads anew with MiXCR; each CDR3 protein has one entry. Found here are 1.5 million to 1.9 million distinct CDR3 sequences, approximately 42% of them singletons; the top ten hold less than 5%. The sequenced sample was blood. These receptors all come from a young woman in good health. Each CDR3 is given with its conserved first and last residue. Fields, in order: D gene, J gene, clone size, V gene, CDR3 DNA, CDR3 protein. The D gene is left open where the match is weak. Size values are once, few and many counts, or a class for expanded clones, and some rows have none.

d_call: TRBD1; j_call: TRBJ1-2; clone_size: -; v_call: TRBV10-3; cdr3_nt: TGTGCCATCAGTGAGCCGGGACAGGTTTATGGCTACACCTTC; cdr3_aa: CAISEPGQVYGYTF
d_call: TRBD2; j_call: TRBJ2-1; clone_size: many; v_call: TRBV4-1; cdr3_nt: TGCGCCAGCAGCCAAGTTCAACTAGCGGGGACCTACAATGAGCAGTTCTTC; cdr3_aa: CASSQVQLAGTYNEQFF
d_call: -; j_call: TRBJ2-7; clone_size: few; v_call: TRBV29-1; cdr3_nt: TGCAGCGTGGTTACAGGGATTCCCTCCTACGAGCAGTACTTC; cdr3_aa: CSVVTGIPSYEQYF
d_call: TRBD2; j_call: TRBJ2-7; clone_size: -; v_call: TRBV9; cdr3_nt: TGTGCCAGCAGCGGGACTAGCGGGAGCCATAGACCCTACGAGCAGTACTTC; cdr3_aa: CASSGTSGSHRPYEQYF
d_call: TRBD2; j_call: TRBJ2-2; clone_size: once; v_call: TRBV12-3/TRBV12-4; cdr3_nt: TGTGCCAGCACTCCCGGGAGGGGGACGCTCACCGGGAAGCTGTTTTTT; cdr3_aa: CASTPGRGTLTGKLFF
d_call: TRBD2; j_call: TRBJ2-2; clone_size: -; v_call: TRBV15; cdr3_nt: TGTGCCACCAGCAGACCACTAGCGGGGGTAACCGGGGAGCTGTTTTTT; cdr3_aa: CATSRPLAGVTGELFF
d_call: TRBD1; j_call: TRBJ2-7; clone_size: -; v_call: TRBV7-2; cdr3_nt: TGTGCCAGCAGCGACAGGGCGGTACTCTCCTGCGAGCAGTACTTC; cdr3_aa: CASSDRAVLSCEQYF
d_call: -; j_call: TRBJ1-2; clone_size: -; v_call: TRBV5-4; cdr3_nt: TGTGCCAGCAGCATGAACGTGGGGGCGAACTATGGCTACACCTTC; cdr3_aa: CASSMNVGANYGYTF
d_call: TRBD1; j_call: TRBJ1-1; clone_size: -; v_call: TRBV5-1; cdr3_nt: TGCGCCAGCAGCTTTTTTGGGACAGGGGAAACTGAAGCTTTCTTT; cdr3_aa: CASSFFGTGETEAFF
d_call: -; j_call: TRBJ2-1; clone_size: many; v_call: TRBV10-3; cdr3_nt: TGTGCCATCAGTGACATGCTTGGGAATGAGCAGTTCTTC; cdr3_aa: CAISDMLGNEQFF
d_call: TRBD2; j_call: TRBJ2-3; clone_size: many; v_call: TRBV12-3/TRBV12-4; cdr3_nt: TGTGCCAGCAGAGGGACTAGCGGGAGTTTCACAGATACGCAGTATTTT; cdr3_aa: CASRGTSGSFTDTQYF
d_call: TRBD1; j_call: TRBJ2-5; clone_size: -; v_call: TRBV7-2; cdr3_nt: TGTGCCAGCAGCCACATCCGGGACAGCATAGAATCTAGGGAGACCCAGTACTTC; cdr3_aa: CASSHIRDSIESRETQYF
d_call: -; j_call: TRBJ2-7; clone_size: few; v_call: TRBV3-1; cdr3_nt: TGTGCCAGCAGCCAACGGAACAGGGAGTCCTACGAGCAGTACTTC; cdr3_aa: CASSQRNRESYEQYF
d_call: -; j_call: TRBJ2-4; clone_size: once; v_call: TRBV5-1; cdr3_nt: TGCGCCAGCAGCACCAGGGGAGCCTACGAGCGGTACTTC; cdr3_aa: CASSTRGAYERYF
d_call: TRBD2; j_call: TRBJ2-1; clone_size: -; v_call: TRBV29-1; cdr3_nt: TGCAGCGTTGTTAGGGTACTAGCGGGAGTTAACAGAAATGAGCAGTTCTTC; cdr3_aa: CSVVRVLAGVNRNEQFF
d_call: -; j_call: TRBJ2-3; clone_size: -; v_call: TRBV15; cdr3_nt: TGTGCCACCAGCAGGGTCCCAACAGGGAGGTCCTCGAAAGATACGCAGTATTTT; cdr3_aa: CATSRVPTGRSSKDTQYF